This T cell receptor beta chain was captured in a study of T cells in Graves' hyperthyroidism and ophthalmopathy. About this clonotype itself: Its antigen is undetermined.

The CDR3 length is 14 residues. Trimming cost V 8 bases and J 4 bases; bases outside gene matches: 9. Germline V lookup: CDR1 MNHNS, CDR2 SASEGT. The source material, RNA transcripts, was used to amplify TCR beta CDR3 regions. A set of HTBI primers served as the primers for a first-round RT-PCR of the TCR CDR3. TCRdb fed the multiplex PCR reads into MiXCR, producing one record per CDR3 protein. The sample shows under 350,000 distinct CDR3 sequences, around a sixth of them seen only once. Whole-study results and caveats: Blood samples included most of the expanded thyroid clonotypes exceeding 0.001. In the analysis, a 13 V-J model separated ophthalmopathy from stable hyperthyroidism.

Sequences were obtained from blood. This chain links TRBV6-1 with TRBJ2-5, with TRBD1 matching 8 bases. The TCR originated in a woman between 45 and 65 years old with Graves' hyperthyroidism. CDR3 DNA: TGTGCCAGCCTTTGGACAGGGTCGGTAGAGACCCAGTACTTC. It yields the protein CASLWTGSVETQYF.